The TCR beta chain described here comes from a study of blood T cell repertoires in COVID-19. In the study overall: Spain, Italy and the United States supplied samples that represented acute and convalescent COVID-19.

V was clipped by 8 bases and J by 2 bases; unmatched bases: 10. CDR3 length equals 16 residues. Germline V gene sequence: CDR1 LNHDA, CDR2 SQIVND (reference sequence). Authors' analysis steps: It was from reference gene primer amplification that nucleated cell counts were estimated. Assay: immunoSEQ multiplex PCR; the TCRdb copy retains only in-frame clones and omits some. V and J calls and clone size come straight from that table; D and trimming were deduced from the DNA. Seen here are about 180,000 clones, about 81% observed once, and the top ten hold 10% to 15%. Recruited during active infection, patients (from Seattle) were subsequently followed longitudinally.

The clonotype comes from an elderly woman with COVID-19, enrolled during active disease. The chain is built from TRBV19 and TRBJ2-1; TRBD1 matches 9 bases. Sequenced sample: peripheral blood. The CDR3 is CASRSSGTGTYNEQFF. CDR3 bases: TGTGCCAGTCGAAGCTCCGGGACAGGGACCTACAATGAGCAGTTCTTC.